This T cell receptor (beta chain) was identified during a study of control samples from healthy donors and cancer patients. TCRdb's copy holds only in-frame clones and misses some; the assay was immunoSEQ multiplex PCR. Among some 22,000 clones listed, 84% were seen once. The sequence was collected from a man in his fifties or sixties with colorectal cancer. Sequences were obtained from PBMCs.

The CDR3 bases are TGTGCCAGCAGTCCAGTGGGTAGTACTGAAGCTTTCTTT. Translating it yields CASSPVGSTEAFF. The chain has TRBV6-2 or TRBV6-3 and TRBJ1-1; no firm D call. Germline-derived CDR1 and CDR2 are MNHEY and SVGEGT. The CDR3 is made up of 13 amino acids. The germline V and J ends were trimmed by 5 bases and 5 bases, with 12 bases remaining between them.